Listed below are T cell receptor beta chains from one sample, sequenced in a study of shared clonotypes between healthy human individuals. The repertoire was sequenced with immunoSEQ multiplex PCR; TCRdb's copy has only in-frame clones and lacks some. The repertoire has 2 million to 2.5 million clones, around 92% of them found once; the top ten carry 0.37%. The specimen sequenced was naive CD4+ T cells from PBMCs. Source of these receptors: a man between 18 and 35 years old in good health. Some clones in this sample may be carry-over from other donors' samples. Both conserved end residues are trimmed from each CDR3. Only some rows state a clone size, as once, few, many or a class for expanded clones.

-,TRBV20-1,TRBJ2-7,8,SAGAYEQY
-,TRBV5-6,TRBJ2-1,13,ASSPLAGGLNEQF
-,TRBV11-3,TRBJ1-2,16,ASSFDWGGLPAHYGYT
once,TRBV5-6,TRBJ1-3,12,ASSLRESGNTIY
-,TRBV7-8,TRBJ2-1,11,ASSRSLSSEQF
-,TRBV5-6,TRBJ1-1,13,ASSIGTGQNTEAF
-,TRBV19,TRBJ2-1,12,ASSIESSYNEQF
-,TRBV4-1,TRBJ1-1,13,ASSQGVQGHTEAF
-,TRBV15,TRBJ1-5,13,ATSRDWPGGQPQH
-,TRBV11-2,TRBJ2-3,10,ASSLGLAGSN
once,TRBV19,TRBJ2-2,13,ASSMVTVGTGELF
-,TRBV7-6,TRBJ2-4,16,ASSPVASGTLAGNIQY
-,TRBV6-6,TRBJ2-5,12,ASSRTVYQETQY
once,TRBV5-5,TRBJ2-1,13,ASSPDGTGGNEQF
-,TRBV11-2,TRBJ1-2,12,ASSLLDVNYGYT
-,TRBV27,TRBJ2-2,11,ASSFLNTGELF
-,TRBV11-2,TRBJ2-7,13,ASSSPRAAGHEQY
-,TRBV5-1,TRBJ2-7,12,ASSRKDSSYEQY
-,TRBV7-6,TRBJ2-3,12,ASSLRTGGDTQY
-,TRBV5-1,TRBJ2-7,12,ASRVVGGTYEQY
-,TRBV5-1,TRBJ2-1,12,ASSLSGRSNEQF
-,TRBV28,TRBJ1-2,11,ASTRLKNYGYT
-,TRBV28,TRBJ1-5,14,ASRPKGQGANQPQH
-,TRBV28,TRBJ2-1,12,ASSLSLPYNEQF
-,TRBV11-3,TRBJ2-3,14,ASSLGPYAAGEAQY
-,TRBV7-4,TRBJ1-5,12,ASSSLEFNQPQH
-,TRBV12-5,TRBJ2-3,12,ASGWGLTTDTQY
-,TRBV27,TRBJ2-1,13,ASSNPRRDSYEQF
-,TRBV7-3,TRBJ2-3,14,ASSSGQGRPTDTQY
-,TRBV10-2,TRBJ2-7,12,ASRRDSFFLEQY
once,TRBV7-3,TRBJ2-7,11,ASSPGPATEQY
-,TRBV5-6,TRBJ2-5,11,ASFARQKETQY
-,TRBV7-9,TRBJ1-1,11,ASSSEAGSRAF
-,TRBV18,TRBJ1-2,12,ASSLAANNYGYT
-,TRBV5-1,TRBJ1-3,12,ASRSGQTGNTIY
-,TRBV7-3,TRBJ2-1,12,ASSGAGGDNEQF
-,TRBV29-1,TRBJ2-1,16,SVDMGLSLAASYNEQF
-,TRBV9,TRBJ2-7,15,ASSERLLAGEGYEQY
-,TRBV11-3,TRBJ1-5,15,ASSPRMGGNCNQPQH
-,TRBV6-5,TRBJ1-3,13,ASSKDRGSGNTIY
-,TRBV2,TRBJ1-2,13,ASSEALGRGRGYT
-,TRBV28,TRBJ2-3,13,ASSLGGYGTDTQY
-,TRBV14,TRBJ2-2,15,ASSQWFRAGRTGELF
-,TRBV2,TRBJ2-7,13,ASSQAGGISYEQY
once,TRBV13,TRBJ2-1,13,ASRGSGSSYNEQF
-,TRBV5-5,TRBJ2-6,17,ASSHSLAGIPSGANVLT
once,TRBV7-9,TRBJ2-3,13,ASSSNDRATDTQY
-,TRBV28,TRBJ2-7,13,ASSFGGSRSYEQY
-,TRBV6-1,TRBJ2-3,11,ASIEGTTDTQY
-,TRBV2,TRBJ2-7,14,ASKNLGQEFLYEQY
once,TRBV6-5,TRBJ2-5,11,ASSYTGQETQY
-,TRBV6-1,TRBJ2-7,13,ASSEPGLKSYEQY
-,TRBV5-1,TRBJ2-1,12,ASSWASGYNEQF
-,TRBV5-4,TRBJ2-7,13,ASSFPTQGAIEQY